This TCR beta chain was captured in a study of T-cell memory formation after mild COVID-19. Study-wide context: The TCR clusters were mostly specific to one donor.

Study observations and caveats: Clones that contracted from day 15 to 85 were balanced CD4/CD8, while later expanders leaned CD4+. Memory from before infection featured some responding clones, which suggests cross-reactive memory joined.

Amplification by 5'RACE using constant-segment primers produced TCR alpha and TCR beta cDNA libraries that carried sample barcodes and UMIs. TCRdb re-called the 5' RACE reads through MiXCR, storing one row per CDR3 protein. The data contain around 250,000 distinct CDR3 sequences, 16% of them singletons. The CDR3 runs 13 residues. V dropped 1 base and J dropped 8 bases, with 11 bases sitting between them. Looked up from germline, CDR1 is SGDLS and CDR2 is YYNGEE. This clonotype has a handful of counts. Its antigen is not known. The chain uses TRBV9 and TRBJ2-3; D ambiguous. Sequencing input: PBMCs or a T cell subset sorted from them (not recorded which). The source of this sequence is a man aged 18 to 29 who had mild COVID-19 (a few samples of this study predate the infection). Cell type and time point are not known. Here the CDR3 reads CASSVRELTTQYF. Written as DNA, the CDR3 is TGTGCCAGCAGCGTAAGGGAACTGACTACGCAGTATTTT. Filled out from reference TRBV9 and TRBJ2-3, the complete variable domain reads DSGVTQTPKHLITATGQRVTLRCSPRSGDLSVYWYQQSLDQGLQFLIQYYNGEERAKGNILERFSAQQFPDLHSELNLSSLELGDSALYFCASSVRELTTQYFGPGTRLTVL.